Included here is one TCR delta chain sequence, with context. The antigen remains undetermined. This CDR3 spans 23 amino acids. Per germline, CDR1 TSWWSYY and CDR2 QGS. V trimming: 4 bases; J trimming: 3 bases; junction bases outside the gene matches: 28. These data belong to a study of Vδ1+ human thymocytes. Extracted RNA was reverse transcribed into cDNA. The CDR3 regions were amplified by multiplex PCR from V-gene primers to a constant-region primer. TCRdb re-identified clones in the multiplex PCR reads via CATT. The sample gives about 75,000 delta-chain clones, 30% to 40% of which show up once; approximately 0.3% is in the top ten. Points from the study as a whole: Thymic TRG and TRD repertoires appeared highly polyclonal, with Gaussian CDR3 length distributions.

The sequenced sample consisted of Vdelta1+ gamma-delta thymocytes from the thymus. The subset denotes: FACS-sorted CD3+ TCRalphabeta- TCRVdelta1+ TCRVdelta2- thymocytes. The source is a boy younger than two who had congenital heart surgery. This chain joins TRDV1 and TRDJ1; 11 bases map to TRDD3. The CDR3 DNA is TGTGCTCTTGGGGGAGGTCTTCCTCTACTCCCGGTCTGGGGGATACCGCGGGCCGATAAACTCATCTTT. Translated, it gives CALGGGLPLLPVWGIPRADKLIF.